This T cell receptor beta chain derives from a study of identical twins. The length of the CDR3 is 12 residues. Germline CDR1 LNHNV, CDR2 YYDKDF (reference sequence). The V end lost 10 bases, the J end lost 4 bases, and 12 bases lay between the germline ends. Healthy Caucasians supplied all donations. MiXCR was run by TCRdb on the 5' RACE reads, yielding one entry per CDR3 protein. The data contain hundreds of thousands of distinct CDR3 sequences, 15% to 20% of them singletons. These data were also filed under a second study, of T cells expressing NK-cell markers. From that report: Within several experiments, an anti-gamma-delta TCR antibody kept the sorting limited to alpha-beta TCR T cells.

The chain combines TRBV15 with TRBJ2-3, with a possible D match to TRBD1 (5 bases). The sequencing sample was made of PBMCs. The source of this sequence is a woman aged 18-29 years in good health. The CDR3: CAISTDADTQYF. The CDR3, as DNA: TGTGCCATCTCGACAGATGCAGATACGCAGTATTTT.